A selection of T cell receptor beta chains follows, all from one sample in a study of CD8 T cells in Susac syndrome. TCRdb independently ran MiXCR on the immunoSEQ multiplex PCR reads; one entry per CDR3 protein. This table holds approximately 120,000 distinct CDR3 sequences, around 90% found once. The sample was CD8+ T cells from PBMCs. The receptors stem from a human donor in good health. Both conserved end residues are part of each CDR3. The D gene is left open where the match is weak. Size is stated for part of the rows, as once, few or many counts, or as a class when the clone is expanded.

>TRBJ1-1|NA|TRBV7-2|TRBD1
TGTGCCAGCAGCCCCGACAGGGCGCGAGGGTCCAAAGCTTTCTTT
CASSPDRARGSKAFF
>TRBJ2-7|NA|TRBV7-8|NA
TGTGCCAGCAGCGAGCGATCCCGGGGGGGGACAGGGTGGGTCTACGAGCAGTACTTC
CASSERSRGGTGWVYEQYF
>TRBJ2-7|NA|TRBV5-1|NA
TGCGCCAGCAGCTTGGATGTCAGCTCCTACGAGCAGTACTTC
CASSLDVSSYEQYF
>TRBJ1-3|NA|TRBV14|NA
TGTGCCAGCAGCCTACCGCGGGGCACCGGAAACACCATATATTTT
CASSLPRGTGNTIYF
>TRBJ1-2|NA|TRBV7-9|NA
TGTGCCAGCAGCTACCATATTGCAGGGATGGGTGGCTACACCTTC
CASSYHIAGMGGYTF
>TRBJ2-1|NA|TRBV6-2/TRBV6-3|NA
TGTGCCAGCGGGGCCTACTACAATGAGCAGTTCTTC
CASGAYYNEQFF
>TRBJ2-3|once|TRBV4-1|TRBD2
TGCGCCAGCAGCCGGGAGCGGGGTGCAGATACGCAGTATTTT
CASSRERGADTQYF
>TRBJ2-3|NA|TRBV6-2/TRBV6-3|NA
TGTGCCAGCAGTTACGAGAGGACACTTACGCAGTATTTT
CASSYERTLTQYF
>TRBJ1-1|NA|TRBV29-1|NA
TGCAGCGTTCGTCAATTAGGGAAAGAGAACACTGAAGCTTTCTTT
CSVRQLGKENTEAFF
>TRBJ2-6|NA|TRBV30|NA
TGTGCCTGGAGTCCTTCCCTCTCGGGGGCCAACGTCCTGACTTTC
CAWSPSLSGANVLTF
>TRBJ2-7|NA|TRBV7-7|TRBD2
TGTGCTAGCAGCCCGGGACTAGCGGGAGCCGAGCAGTACTTC
CASSPGLAGAEQYF
>TRBJ2-5|NA|TRBV14|NA
TGTGCCAGCAGCCAGAGAGGAGATAGACTTTGGGAGACCCAGTACTTC
CASSQRGDRLWETQYF
>TRBJ1-2|NA|TRBV12-3/TRBV12-4|TRBD1
TGTGCCAGCAGTCCCCCCCCGGGACAGGGCTATGGCTACACCTTC
CASSPPPGQGYGYTF
>TRBJ1-6|NA|TRBV9|NA
TGTGCCAGCAGCGTAGGGGACTATAATTCACCCCTCCACTTT
CASSVGDYNSPLHF
>TRBJ1-1|NA|TRBV28|NA
TGTGCCAGCAGCGGATCATCGGAGACTGAAGCTTTCTTT
CASSGSSETEAFF
>TRBJ1-2|NA|TRBV4-3|NA
TGCGCCAGCAGCCAAAGAACGGACTCCGGCTACACCTTC
CASSQRTDSGYTF
>TRBJ2-2|once|TRBV10-3|TRBD1
TGTGCCATCAGTAATGGCAGGGGGCTGGACGGCGGGGAGCTGTTTTTT
CAISNGRGLDGGELFF
>TRBJ1-3|NA|TRBV25-1|NA
TGTGCCAGCAGTTCCTCAAACACCATATATTTT
CASSSSNTIYF
>TRBJ1-2|few|TRBV3-1|TRBD1
TGTGCCAGCAGCCAAGGAGGGACAGGGGAGTATGGCTACACCTTC
CASSQGGTGEYGYTF
>TRBJ1-2|NA|TRBV12-3/TRBV12-4|NA
TGTGCCAGCAGTTCAGGTTCCCATTTCAGGGCGTTTGAAGGCTACACCTTC
CASSSGSHFRAFEGYTF
>TRBJ2-7|NA|TRBV20-1|TRBD2
TGCAGTGCTAGAGACGGACTAGCGGTAGCCTTAATTGGGGAGCAGTACTTC
CSARDGLAVALIGEQYF
>TRBJ2-2|NA|TRBV7-8|TRBD1
TGTGCCAGCAGCTTAGTTAGGTTAAGTGGGACAGGTATCGGCGGGGAGCTGTTTTTT
CASSLVRLSGTGIGGELFF
>TRBJ2-7|NA|TRBV6-5|NA
TGTGCCAGCGGAAGCCGGGGGTACGAGCAGTACTTC
CASGSRGYEQYF
>TRBJ2-7|NA|TRBV3-1|NA
TGTGCCAGCAGCCATCTGGGGAACGAACACGAGTACGAGCAGTACTTC
CASSHLGNEHEYEQYF
>TRBJ2-2|NA|TRBV4-3|TRBD2
TGCGCCAGCAGCCAAGATCCGGGGACTAGCGGGCTCGGGGGGGAGCTGTTTTTT
CASSQDPGTSGLGGELFF
>TRBJ1-3|NA|TRBV4-1|NA
TGCGCCAGCAGCCTGGACACCTCTGGAAACACCATATATTTT
CASSLDTSGNTIYF
>TRBJ2-7|NA|TRBV5-6|NA
TGTGCCAGCAGCTTGGGGGACGGTTACTACGAGCAGTACTTC
CASSLGDGYYEQYF
>TRBJ2-5|NA|TRBV7-8|NA
TGTGCCAGCAGCGGGTACGGGACACCACCCCAAGAGACCCAGTACTTC
CASSGYGTPPQETQYF
>TRBJ1-1|once|TRBV7-8|TRBD1
TGTGCCAGCAGCTTGGGTAGGACAGGGGCCACTGAAGCTTTCTTT
CASSLGRTGATEAFF
>TRBJ1-2|NA|TRBV6-6|TRBD1
TGTGCCAGCAGCTTCCCGGGACAGGCTAACTATGGCTACACCTTC
CASSFPGQANYGYTF
>TRBJ1-5|once|TRBV20-1|NA
TGCAGTGCTCCAATCCCAGGAGCTTATAGCAATCAGCCCCAGCATTTT
CSAPIPGAYSNQPQHF
>TRBJ2-7|NA|TRBV6-6|TRBD1
TGTGCCAGCAGGTCGACAGGGGGCGGCGGGAACGAGCAGTACTTC
CASRSTGGGGNEQYF
>TRBJ2-3|NA|TRBV18|NA
TGTGCCAGCTCACCAGGTTTTAACACAGATACGCAGTATTTT
CASSPGFNTDTQYF
>TRBJ1-1|NA|TRBV29-1|TRBD1
TGCAGCATAGGACAGGGGACTGAAGCTTTCTTT
CSIGQGTEAFF
>TRBJ2-1|NA|TRBV29-1|TRBD2
TGCAGCGTTCGTACCGGGACTACACATAATGAGCAGTTCTTC
CSVRTGTTHNEQFF
>TRBJ1-1|NA|TRBV10-3|NA
TGTGCGACCACGGGCATTAACACTGAAGCTTTCTTT
CATTGINTEAFF
>TRBJ2-6|NA|TRBV4-3|NA
TGCGCCAGCAGCGGATGGTCTGGGGCCAACGTCCTGACTTTC
CASSGWSGANVLTF